Listed below are T cell receptor beta chains from one sample, sequenced in a study of OX40 agonist ivuxolimab in advanced cancers. The protocol was immunoSEQ multiplex PCR, while the TCRdb copy is restricted to in-frame clones and leaves out a portion. The repertoire holds 60,000 or so clones, roughly 89% seen once, with about 4.5% in the top ten. The specimen was CD4+ or CD8+ T cells sorted from blood, collected in a trial of the OX40 agonist ivuxolimab. Source of these receptors: an adult with an advanced solid tumor such as melanoma, head and neck, liver or kidney cancer. Both conserved end residues are part of each CDR3. The D gene is left open where the match is weak. Clone size is shown for a subset of rows, as once, few, many or a class of expanded clone.

CDR3 length	V gene	J gene	clone size	D gene	CDR3 DNA	CDR3 protein
12	TRBV28	TRBJ1-6	.	.	TGTGCCAGCAGTCGGGCTAATTCACCCCTCCACTTT	CASSRANSPLHF
16	TRBV4-1	TRBJ2-4	.	TRBD2	TGCGCCAGCAGCCATACTCCGGGGGGAGCCAAAAACATTCAGTACTTC	CASSHTPGGAKNIQYF
15	TRBV4-1	TRBJ1-3	.	.	TGCGCCAGCAGCCAAGTACACATAACTGGAAACACCATATATTTT	CASSQVHITGNTIYF
17	TRBV28	TRBJ2-7	.	TRBD2	TGTGCCAGCAGTTTCGGGACTAGCTCTATTTTCTCCTACGAGCAGTACTTC	CASSFGTSSIFSYEQYF
11	TRBV20-1	TRBJ2-7	.	.	TGCAGTGCTAGACCAAGCTGCGAGCAGTACTTC	CSARPSCEQYF
14	TRBV9	TRBJ2-1	.	TRBD2	TGTGCCAGCAGCTTGGGACTAGCGGGAGATGAGCAGTTCTTC	CASSLGLAGDEQFF
15	TRBV27	TRBJ1-5	once	.	TGTGCCAGCAGTTTGTTGGGGGATCAGAGTCAGCCCCAGCATTTT	CASSLLGDQSQPQHF
15	TRBV5-1	TRBJ2-1	once	TRBD1	TGCGCCAGCAGCTTGGGGACAGGGGTTTTCAATGAGCAGTTCTTC	CASSLGTGVFNEQFF
13	TRBV19	TRBJ1-2	.	.	TGTGCCAGTAGTCCGGACCCAAACTATGGCTACACCTTC	CASSPDPNYGYTF
13	TRBV6-5	TRBJ2-3	.	TRBD2	TGTGCCAGCGGTAGCGGGAGCACAGATACGCAGTATTTT	CASGSGSTDTQYF
19	TRBV7-3	TRBJ2-3	once	TRBD2	TGTGCCAGCAGCTCGTCGGGGACTAGCGGGAGGTTGGGCACAGATACGCAGTATTTT	CASSSSGTSGRLGTDTQYF
17	TRBV28	TRBJ2-3	.	TRBD2	TGTGCCAGCAGAAAACTAGCGGGAGGCCTATACGCAGATACGCAGTATTTT	CASRKLAGGLYADTQYF
14	TRBV28	TRBJ2-5	.	TRBD1	TGTGCCAGCAGTTCGACAGGGTTGGGAGAGACCCAGTACTTC	CASSSTGLGETQYF
14	TRBV9	TRBJ2-2	.	.	TGTGCCAGCAGCATACTGACAGACACCGGGGAGCTGTTTTTT	CASSILTDTGELFF
17	TRBV12-5	TRBJ1-2	.	TRBD1	TGTGCTAGTGGTTTGGTACTAGGACAGGGGATAAACAATGGCTACACCTTC	CASGLVLGQGINNGYTF
12	TRBV6-1	TRBJ2-7	.	.	TGTGCCAGCAGGGCCCACGGGCTAGAGCAGTACTTC	CASRAHGLEQYF
16	TRBV18	TRBJ2-2	.	.	TGTGCCAGCTCACCAGTTCGGACATTGAACACCGGGGAGCTGTTTTTT	CASSPVRTLNTGELFF
14	TRBV5-1	TRBJ1-2	.	.	TGCGCCAGCAGCTTTACCACAGCCTCCTATGGCTACACCTTC	CASSFTTASYGYTF
12	TRBV5-6	TRBJ2-1	once	.	TGTGCCAGCAGCCTCACTGAGAATGAGCAGTTCTTC	CASSLTENEQFF
15	TRBV30	TRBJ2-1	.	TRBD2	TGTGCCTGGAGGCCTCTAGCGGGGTTTTACAATGAGCAGTTCTTC	CAWRPLAGFYNEQFF
10	TRBV6-1	TRBJ1-6	few	.	TGTGCCAGCGGGGGCAAACCCCTCCACTTT	CASGGKPLHF
14	TRBV11-3	TRBJ2-2	few	.	TGTGCCAGCAGCTTAGGGACTAACACCGGGGAGCTGTTTTTT	CASSLGTNTGELFF
13	TRBV7-9	TRBJ2-3	.	.	TGTGCCAGCAGCTCCCGGGGGCCAGATACGCAGTATTTT	CASSSRGPDTQYF
15	TRBV19	TRBJ2-1	.	TRBD2	TGTGCCAGTAGGGGGACTAGCGGGGGCAACAATGAGCAGTTCTTC	CASRGTSGGNNEQFF
14	TRBV28	TRBJ2-1	once	.	TGTGCCAGCAGCCCCGTGCCAGGTAGGAATGAGCAGTTCTTC	CASSPVPGRNEQFF
15	TRBV2	TRBJ1-5	.	.	TGTGCCAGCAGTGAAGATGGCCGGGACACTCAGCCCCAGCATTTT	CASSEDGRDTQPQHF
15	TRBV5-6	TRBJ1-1	.	.	TGTGCCAGCAGCTATAGCGGACTGAGGAGGACTGAAGCTTTCTTT	CASSYSGLRRTEAFF
14	TRBV2	TRBJ2-3	.	TRBD1	TGTGCCAGCGATGCACAGGGGGTCACAGATACGCAGTATTTT	CASDAQGVTDTQYF
13	TRBV4-1	TRBJ2-7	.	.	TGCGCCAGCAGCCAAGAGGTGGACTACGAGCAGTACTTC	CASSQEVDYEQYF
15	TRBV29-1	TRBJ2-1	.	.	TGCAGCGTTGAAAGTCGGCAGGGAAGAGGGAATGAGCAGTTCTTC	CSVESRQGRGNEQFF
14	TRBV30	TRBJ2-7	.	.	TGTGCCTGGAGCCGGGACTTGTCTTCCTACGAGCAGTACTTC	CAWSRDLSSYEQYF
13	TRBV15	TRBJ1-5	.	.	TGTGCCACCAGCAGGGAGAAGTGGGAGCCCCAGCATTTT	CATSREKWEPQHF
15	TRBV4-1	TRBJ1-3	.	.	TGCGCCAGCAGCCATGCCTATAGGGATGGAAACACCATATATTTT	CASSHAYRDGNTIYF
16	TRBV5-4	TRBJ1-1	few	.	TGTGCCAGCAGCTTTGGGAACAGGGAGGTGGGCACTGAAGCTTTCTTT	CASSFGNREVGTEAFF
14	TRBV7-2	TRBJ2-3	once	.	TGTGCCAGCAGCCGCGTGGGCGGGGCAGATACGCAGTATTTT	CASSRVGGADTQYF
15	TRBV6-1	TRBJ2-1	.	.	TGTGCCAGCAGTGAATTGTGGTCCAGCGCGGGGATGCAGTTCTTC	CASSELWSSAGMQFF
14	TRBV2	TRBJ2-1	once	.	TGTGCCAGCGGAAAGACACCGGGGCACAATGAGCAGTTCTTC	CASGKTPGHNEQFF
16	TRBV7-3	TRBJ2-2	once	TRBD1	TGTGCCAGCAGCCCCCAAGGGGGCTCGGGCACCGGGGAGCTGTTTTTT	CASSPQGGSGTGELFF